This TCR beta chain was captured by sequencing in a study of vaccination effects on CD4 cells after COVID-19. The CDR3 extends over 14 amino acids. The trim removed 4 bases at V and 4 bases at J, leaving 4 bases unmatched. Germline loops: CDR1 SEHNR, CDR2 FQNEAQ (reference sequence). Peptide-pool stimulation followed by sequencing identified expanded antigen-specific CD4+ clonotypes in the ViraFEST assay. CD4+ T cells were isolated after about nine days of culture. Nucleocapsid antibody tests were negative, and the vaccine recipients had no prior SARS-CoV-2 infection. This clone was seen more than once but under ten times. What it binds is not known. This table comes from immunoSEQ multiplex PCR, and its TCRdb copy is limited to in-frame clones, with some not included. The data contain tens of thousands of clones, approximately 79% of them singletons.

Sequenced material: CD4+ T cells from PBMCs cultured with HCoV-NL63 spike peptides, taken before COVID-19 vaccination. The sequence was collected from a human donor who received a COVID-19 vaccine. V gene TRBV7-9 combines with J gene TRBJ1-3; 7 bases are shared with TRBD1. The chain's CDR3 is CASSSTGRGNTIYF. The CDR3 DNA reads as TGTGCCAGCAGCTCGACAGGGAGGGGAAACACCATATATTTT.